A selection of T cell receptor beta chains follows, all from one sample in a study of blood T cells in healthy people across ages. TCRdb re-analysed the 5' RACE reads in MiXCR, keeping a single row per CDR3 protein. The profile shows some 1.4 million distinct CDR3 sequences, roughly 40% of them singletons. Sequencing was done on a sample of blood. The receptors derive from a woman under 30 in good health. Both conserved end residues are part of each CDR3. The D gene is left open where the match is weak. Rows may omit the clone size; those that give it use once, few, many or a size class.

J gene: TRBJ2-5
D gene: NA
V gene: TRBV29-1
clone size: few
CDR3 DNA: TGCAGCGTTGAAGACGGCCCAAAGACCCAGTACTTC
CDR3 protein: CSVEDGPKTQYF

J gene: TRBJ2-1
D gene: TRBD1
V gene: TRBV20-1
clone size: NA
CDR3 DNA: TGCAGTGCCAGGGGACAGGGGGAGGTCGGCAATGGGCAGTTCTTC
CDR3 protein: CSARGQGEVGNGQFF

J gene: TRBJ1-5
D gene: TRBD1
V gene: TRBV2
clone size: few
CDR3 DNA: TGTGCCAGCAGGCAGGACAGGGCCCAGCCCCAGCATTTT
CDR3 protein: CASRQDRAQPQHF

J gene: TRBJ2-5
D gene: NA
V gene: TRBV12-3/TRBV12-4
clone size: NA
CDR3 DNA: TGTGCCAGCAGTCCCTCCGTGGTGGCCCAAGAGACCCAGTACTTC
CDR3 protein: CASSPSVVAQETQYF

J gene: TRBJ2-1
D gene: NA
V gene: TRBV7-9
clone size: few
CDR3 DNA: TGTGCCAGCAGCTTAGAACATTCCAGGGGTATCTCCTACAATGAGCAGTTCTTC
CDR3 protein: CASSLEHSRGISYNEQFF

J gene: TRBJ2-7
D gene: TRBD2
V gene: TRBV20-1
clone size: NA
CDR3 DNA: TGCAGTGCTAGAGACACCGGGAGGGCCTACGAGCAGTACTTC
CDR3 protein: CSARDTGRAYEQYF

J gene: TRBJ2-5
D gene: NA
V gene: TRBV6-5
clone size: NA
CDR3 DNA: TGTGCCAGTAAACCCCAAGAGACCCAGTACTTC
CDR3 protein: CASKPQETQYF

J gene: TRBJ1-1
D gene: NA
V gene: TRBV6-5
clone size: NA
CDR3 DNA: TGTGCCAGCAGTTACTTGCCCTCCCTGAACACTGAAGCTTTCTTT
CDR3 protein: CASSYLPSLNTEAFF

J gene: TRBJ1-6
D gene: TRBD1
V gene: TRBV7-8
clone size: few
CDR3 DNA: TGTGCCAGCAGACGCGCCGCGGGACAGGATAATTCACCCCTCCACTTT
CDR3 protein: CASRRAAGQDNSPLHF

J gene: TRBJ1-1
D gene: TRBD1
V gene: TRBV7-9
clone size: NA
CDR3 DNA: TGTGCCAGCAGCTTAGGGGCCGGGACAGGGGAAGCTTTCTTT
CDR3 protein: CASSLGAGTGEAFF

J gene: TRBJ1-6
D gene: NA
V gene: TRBV11-3
clone size: NA
CDR3 DNA: TGTGCCAGCAGCCGTGCAGGGAATAATTCACCCCTCCACTTT
CDR3 protein: CASSRAGNNSPLHF

J gene: TRBJ2-5
D gene: NA
V gene: TRBV20-1
clone size: NA
CDR3 DNA: TGCAGTGCTTTATACCGGGGCCAAGAGACCCAGTACTTC
CDR3 protein: CSALYRGQETQYF

J gene: TRBJ1-4
D gene: TRBD1
V gene: TRBV6-1
clone size: NA
CDR3 DNA: TGTGCCAGCAGGGGACAGGGTACTTTTACGGGAGAAAAACTGTTTTTT
CDR3 protein: CASRGQGTFTGEKLFF

J gene: TRBJ1-5
D gene: NA
V gene: TRBV6-2/TRBV6-3
clone size: NA
CDR3 DNA: TGTGCCAGCTCTGTCCCCAGGCCTAGCAATCAGCCCCAGCATTTT
CDR3 protein: CASSVPRPSNQPQHF

J gene: TRBJ1-2
D gene: NA
V gene: TRBV24-1
clone size: NA
CDR3 DNA: TGTGCCACCAGTGACCAGATCTATGGCTACACCTTC
CDR3 protein: CATSDQIYGYTF

J gene: TRBJ2-3
D gene: TRBD1
V gene: TRBV6-5
clone size: NA
CDR3 DNA: TGTGCCAGCAGTTCGACCCGGGACAGGGCGGGAGATACGCAGTATTTT
CDR3 protein: CASSSTRDRAGDTQYF

J gene: TRBJ2-1
D gene: NA
V gene: TRBV5-1
clone size: NA
CDR3 DNA: TGCGCCAGCAGCTTGGGCCCCGGTGGCGGCTCCTACAATGAGCAGTTCTTC
CDR3 protein: CASSLGPGGGSYNEQFF

J gene: TRBJ1-6
D gene: NA
V gene: TRBV14
clone size: NA
CDR3 DNA: TGTGCCAGCAGCCAAAACACCCTTGGGGTCAGCTCCTATAATTCACCCCTCCACTTT
CDR3 protein: CASSQNTLGVSSYNSPLHF

J gene: TRBJ2-3
D gene: TRBD2
V gene: TRBV13
clone size: few
CDR3 DNA: TGTGCCAGCAGCCCTACCGGGACTAGCCGTCGAGATACGCAGTATTTT
CDR3 protein: CASSPTGTSRRDTQYF

J gene: TRBJ2-1
D gene: TRBD2
V gene: TRBV4-1
clone size: few
CDR3 DNA: TGCGCCAGCAGGGAGCGGGGGGGCCTAAACAATGAGCAGTTCTTC
CDR3 protein: CASRERGGLNNEQFF

J gene: TRBJ2-3
D gene: NA
V gene: TRBV6-1
clone size: NA
CDR3 DNA: TGTGCCAGCAGTGATAGGGGACTCCCTGCAGGGGATACGCAGTATTTT
CDR3 protein: CASSDRGLPAGDTQYF

J gene: TRBJ1-4
D gene: TRBD1
V gene: TRBV6-5
clone size: NA
CDR3 DNA: TGTGCCAGCAGGTCACAGGGGGGAAATGAAAAACTGTTTTTT
CDR3 protein: CASRSQGGNEKLFF

J gene: TRBJ2-5
D gene: TRBD1
V gene: TRBV5-5
clone size: NA
CDR3 DNA: TGTGCCAGCAGCTCTTCTCCGGACAGGGAATGGCAAGAGACCCAGTACTTC
CDR3 protein: CASSSSPDREWQETQYF

J gene: TRBJ2-1
D gene: TRBD1
V gene: TRBV20-1
clone size: NA
CDR3 DNA: TGCAGTGCTCCGAAATCTATCCGGACAGGTATCGCCTACAATGAGCAGTTCTTC
CDR3 protein: CSAPKSIRTGIAYNEQFF

J gene: TRBJ2-1
D gene: NA
V gene: TRBV7-3
clone size: NA
CDR3 DNA: TGTGCCAGCAGCTTAGGCAAAAATGAGCAGTTCTTC
CDR3 protein: CASSLGKNEQFF

J gene: TRBJ1-6
D gene: NA
V gene: TRBV28
clone size: NA
CDR3 DNA: TGTGCCAGCAAGGAGACTTTTAATTCACCCCTCCACTTT
CDR3 protein: CASKETFNSPLHF